This T cell receptor (beta chain) originates from a study of cytomegalovirus exposure and HLA in healthy donors. Overall study findings and caveats: Cytomegalovirus status, reportedly, was diagnosed with high specificity and sensitivity by the classifier.

CDR3 length: 14 residues. V lost 4 bases and J 4 bases, leaving 11 bases between the germline ends. The V gene's germline CDR1 is ENHRY and CDR2 SYGVKD. PCR involved 60 Vbeta and 13 Jbeta primers. Repertoires were generated with immunoSEQ multiplex PCR, while TCRdb's copy carries only in-frame clones and drops some. Of 110,000 or so clones listed, about 77% are singletons. Turning to this clone: Its specificity is not known.

Input material: PBMCs. The chain links TRBV10-3 to TRBJ1-5; D might be TRBD1 (5 bases). The TCR was taken from a woman younger than 45 in good health and CMV-seropositive. The DNA of the CDR3 is TGTGCCATCAGTGGGGGTGCAGGGAATCAGCCCCAGCATTTT. As protein: CAISGGAGNQPQHF.